This TCR beta chain was captured by sequencing in a study of chemoradiotherapy in HPV16-positive cancers. On the study more broadly: Candidate HPV-specific clones and shared TCR motifs came from two HPV16-positive patients.

Study-level results: Candidate HPV-specific clones and E7-related TCR motifs grew in tumor during treatment. In HPV16-positive patients, HPV-responsive T-cell expansion tracked better recurrence-free survival.

Repeated repertoire sampling spanned the course of chemoradiotherapy. This clone was counted a few times. Antigen unknown. Generated by immunoSEQ multiplex PCR, the TCRdb table keeps only in-frame clones and is missing some. This repertoire shows about 5,000 clones, more than 75% found once; its top ten account for 5.5% to 6.5%. This specimen consisted of tumor tissue, obtained from a patient who underwent chemoradiotherapy. The clonotype originates from a human donor with HPV-associated anogenital cancer.

The CDR3 DNA reads as TGTGCCAGCAGAGCCGCTAGCGGGGGCCTAAGGGGTGAGCAGTTCTTC. This translates into CASRAASGGLRGEQFF. This rearrangement joins TRBV7-8 to TRBJ2-1; 10 bases agree with TRBD2. CDR1 is SGHVS and CDR2 is FQNEAQ in the germline V gene. V lost 6 bases, J lost 9 bases, and 14 bases stayed unmatched. The CDR3 runs to 16 residues. Based on the CDR3 plus reference TRBV7-8 and TRBJ2-1, the full variable domain is GAGVSQSPRYKVAKRGQDVALRCDPISGHVSLFWYQQALGQGPEFLTYFQNEAQLDKSGLPSDRFFAERPEGSVSTLKIQRTQQEDSAVYLCASRAASGGLRGEQFFGPGTRLTVL.